This TCR beta chain was identified in a study of blood T cell repertoires in COVID-19. With 5 bases clipped from V and 5 bases from J, the junction kept 6 bases outside the gene matches. Germline CDR1 is LNHNV and CDR2 is YYDKDF (reference sequence). This CDR3 is built from 14 residues. Participants came from 20 to 25 US areas, aged roughly 18 to 95 years. Cohort 3 donors counted as recovered after two negative PCRs, clearance, or resolved symptoms. Authors' processing steps: It was from reference gene primer amplification that nucleated cell counts were estimated. TCRdb keeps only in-frame clones here, not all; method: immunoSEQ multiplex PCR. Clone size and the V and J calls come from that table; the DNA yielded D and trimming. Here the sample spans about 390,000 clones, around nine tenths being singletons.

The material sequenced was PBMCs or T cells enriched from blood (not recorded which). This TCR was sampled from a woman aged 50 to 60 who had recovered from COVID-19. This chain joins TRBV15 and TRBJ2-7; 10 nucleotides match TRBD1. The CDR3 sequence: CATSVRDRGDEQYF. CDR3 bases: TGTGCCACCAGCGTCCGGGACAGGGGCGACGAGCAGTACTTC.